This T cell receptor (beta chain) was profiled in a study of blood T cell repertoires in COVID-19. Looking at the study overall: Samples representing acute and convalescent COVID-19 were sourced from the United States, Italy and Spain.

The germline gives CDR1 SGHAT, CDR2 FQNNGV. The CDR3 is 14 amino acids. V dropped 5 bases and J dropped 7; count of bases not matched to a gene: 10. Authors' methods: How many nucleated cells were present was estimated from reference gene primer amplification. The protocol was immunoSEQ multiplex PCR, while the TCRdb copy is restricted to in-frame clones and leaves out a portion. V, J and clone size derive from that table, while D and trimming were established from the DNA sequence. The profile shows some 230,000 clones, 75% to 90% of them singletons. The sample taken for sequencing was peripheral blood. The clonotype was recovered from a man aged 25-45 years who had recovered from COVID-19. The V call is TRBV11-2, the J call TRBJ1-2; 7 bases map to TRBD1. The CDR3 DNA is TGTGCCAGCAGCCGTGGGACAGCCGTCAGTGGCTACACCTTC. Amino acid sequence: CASSRGTAVSGYTF.